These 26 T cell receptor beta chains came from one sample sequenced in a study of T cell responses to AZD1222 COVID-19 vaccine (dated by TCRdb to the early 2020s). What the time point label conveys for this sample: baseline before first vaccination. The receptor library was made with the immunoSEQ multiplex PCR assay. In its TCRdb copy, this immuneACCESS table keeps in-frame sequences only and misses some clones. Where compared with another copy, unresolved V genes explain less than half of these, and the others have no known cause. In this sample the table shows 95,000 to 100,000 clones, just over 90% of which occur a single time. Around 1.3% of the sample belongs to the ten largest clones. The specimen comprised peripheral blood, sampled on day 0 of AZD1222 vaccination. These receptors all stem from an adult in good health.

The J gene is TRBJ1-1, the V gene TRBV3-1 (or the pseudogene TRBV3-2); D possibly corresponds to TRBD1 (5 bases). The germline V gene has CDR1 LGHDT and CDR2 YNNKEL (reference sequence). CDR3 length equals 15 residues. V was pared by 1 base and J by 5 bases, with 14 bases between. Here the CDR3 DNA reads TGTGCCAGCAGCCAAGCTAGGCGGGGGGTTACTGAAGCTTTCTTT. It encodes CASSQARRGVTEAFF.

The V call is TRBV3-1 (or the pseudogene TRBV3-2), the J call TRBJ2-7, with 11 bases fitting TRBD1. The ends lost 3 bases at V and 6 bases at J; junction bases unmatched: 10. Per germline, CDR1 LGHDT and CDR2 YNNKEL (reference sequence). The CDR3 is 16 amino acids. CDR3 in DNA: TGTGCCAGCAGCCAGGCGTACCGGGACAGGGGGGGCGAGCAGTACTTC. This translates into CASSQAYRDRGGEQYF.

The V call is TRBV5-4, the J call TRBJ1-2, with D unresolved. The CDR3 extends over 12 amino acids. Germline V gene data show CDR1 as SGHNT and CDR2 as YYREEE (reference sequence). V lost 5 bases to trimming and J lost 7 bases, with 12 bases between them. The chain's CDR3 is CASRAAVGGYTF. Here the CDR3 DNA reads TGTGCCAGCAGGGCAGCGGTCGGTGGCTACACCTTC. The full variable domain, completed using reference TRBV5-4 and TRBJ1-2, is ETGVTQSPTHLIKTRGQQVTLRCSSQSGHNTVSWYQQALGQGPQFIFQYYREEENGRGNFPPRFSGLQFPNYSSELNVNALELDDSALYLCASRAAVGGYTFGSGTRLTVV.

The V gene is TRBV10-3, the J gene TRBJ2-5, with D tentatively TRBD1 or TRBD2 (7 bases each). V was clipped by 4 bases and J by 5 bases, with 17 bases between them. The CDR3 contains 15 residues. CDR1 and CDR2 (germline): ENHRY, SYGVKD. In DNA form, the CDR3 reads TGTGCCATCAGTGTGACAGGGAGGGGAACGGAGACCCAGTACTTC. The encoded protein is CAISVTGRGTETQYF.

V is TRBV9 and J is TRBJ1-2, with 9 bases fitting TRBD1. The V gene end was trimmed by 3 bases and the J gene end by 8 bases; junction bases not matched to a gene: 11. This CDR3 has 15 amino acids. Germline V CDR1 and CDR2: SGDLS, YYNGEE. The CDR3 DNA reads TGTGCCAGCAGCGCGACTTTACAGGGGGCGGGCGGCTACACCTTC. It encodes CASSATLQGAGGYTF. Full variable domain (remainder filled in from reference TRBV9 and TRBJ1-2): DSGVTQTPKHLITATGQRVTLRCSPRSGDLSVYWYQQSLDQGLQFLIQYYNGEERAKGNILERFSAQQFPDLHSELNLSSLELGDSALYFCASSATLQGAGGYTFGSGTRLTVV.

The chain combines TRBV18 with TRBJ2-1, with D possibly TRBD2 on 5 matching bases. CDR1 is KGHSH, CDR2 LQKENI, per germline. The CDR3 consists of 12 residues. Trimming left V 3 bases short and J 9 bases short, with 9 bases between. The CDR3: CASSPGGGEQFF. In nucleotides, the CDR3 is TGTGCCAGCTCACCTGGAGGCGGTGAGCAGTTCTTC.

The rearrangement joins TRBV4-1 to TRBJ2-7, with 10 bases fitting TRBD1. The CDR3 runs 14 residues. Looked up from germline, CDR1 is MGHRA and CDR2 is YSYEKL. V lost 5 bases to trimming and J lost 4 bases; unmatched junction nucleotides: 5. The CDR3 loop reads CASSSRDRGYEQYF. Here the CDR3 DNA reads TGCGCCAGCAGCAGCCGGGACAGGGGATACGAGCAGTACTTC.

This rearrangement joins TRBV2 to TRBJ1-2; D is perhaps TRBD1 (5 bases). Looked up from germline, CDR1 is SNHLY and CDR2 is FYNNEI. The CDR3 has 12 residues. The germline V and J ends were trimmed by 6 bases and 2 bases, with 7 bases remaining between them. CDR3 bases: TGTGCCAGCAGGCGGACAAACTATGGCTACACCTTC. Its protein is CASRRTNYGYTF. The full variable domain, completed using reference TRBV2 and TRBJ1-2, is EPEVTQTPSHQVTQMGQEVILRCVPISNHLYFYWYRQILGQKVEFLVSFYNNEISEKSEIFDDQFSVERPDGSNFTLKIRSTKLEDSAMYFCASRRTNYGYTFGSGTRLTVV.

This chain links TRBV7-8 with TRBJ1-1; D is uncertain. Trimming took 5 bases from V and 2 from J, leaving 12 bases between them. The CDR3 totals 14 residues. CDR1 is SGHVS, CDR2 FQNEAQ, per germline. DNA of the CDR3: TGTGCCAGCAGCCGAGTCGTAGGAAACACTGAAGCTTTCTTT. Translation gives CASSRVVGNTEAFF.

The CDR3 protein is CASSLSAVVGETQYF. In DNA, the CDR3 is TGTGCCAGCAGCTTATCCGCGGTCGTGGGGGAGACCCAGTACTTC. J is TRBJ2-5 and V is TRBV11-2; D not certain. CDR1 is SGHAT and CDR2 is FQNNGV in the germline V gene. The V gene lost 2 bases and the J gene lost 5 bases, with 15 bases spanning the gap. This CDR3 region has 15 residues.

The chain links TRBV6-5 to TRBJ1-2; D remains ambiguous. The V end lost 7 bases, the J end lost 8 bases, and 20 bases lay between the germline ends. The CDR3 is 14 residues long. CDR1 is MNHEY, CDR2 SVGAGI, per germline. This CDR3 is CASTRTVEVYGYTF. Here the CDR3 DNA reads TGTGCCAGCACCCGGACGGTGGAAGTGTACGGCTACACCTTC.

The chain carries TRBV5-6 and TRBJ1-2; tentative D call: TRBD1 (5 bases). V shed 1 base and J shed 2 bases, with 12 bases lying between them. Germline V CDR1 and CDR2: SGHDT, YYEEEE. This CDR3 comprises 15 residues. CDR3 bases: TGTGCCAGCAGCTTGAGTCCAGGGCCGAACTATGGCTACACCTTC. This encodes CASSLSPGPNYGYTF.

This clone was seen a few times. In DNA form, the CDR3 reads TGTGCCAGCAGCTTAGCCCTAGCGGGGACTCACAATGAGCAGTTCTTC. Its protein is CASSLALAGTHNEQFF. The chain carries TRBV7-9 and TRBJ2-1; 9 bases line up with TRBD2. This CDR3 contains 16 residues. Germline CDR1 and CDR2: SEHNR and FQNEAQ (reference sequence). Trimming took 0 bases from V and 5 from J; bases not matched to a gene: 5.

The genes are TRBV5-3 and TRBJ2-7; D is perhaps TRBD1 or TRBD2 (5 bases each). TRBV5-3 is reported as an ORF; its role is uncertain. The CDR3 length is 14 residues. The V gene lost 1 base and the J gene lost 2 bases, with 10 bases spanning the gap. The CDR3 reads CARSLRDGPYEQYF. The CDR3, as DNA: TGTGCCAGAAGCTTGAGGGACGGACCCTACGAGCAGTACTTC.

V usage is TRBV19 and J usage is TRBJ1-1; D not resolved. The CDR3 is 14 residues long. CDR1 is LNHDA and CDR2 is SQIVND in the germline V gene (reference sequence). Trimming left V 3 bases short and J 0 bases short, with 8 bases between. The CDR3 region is CASSIGSLNTEAFF. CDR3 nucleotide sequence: TGTGCCAGTAGTATTGGATCGCTGAACACTGAAGCTTTCTTT.

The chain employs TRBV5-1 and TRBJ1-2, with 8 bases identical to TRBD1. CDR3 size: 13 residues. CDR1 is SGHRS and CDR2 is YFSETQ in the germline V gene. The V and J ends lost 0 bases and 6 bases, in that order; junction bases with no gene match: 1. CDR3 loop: CASSLDRGNGYTF. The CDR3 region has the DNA TGCGCCAGCAGCTTGGACAGGGGGAATGGCTACACCTTC.

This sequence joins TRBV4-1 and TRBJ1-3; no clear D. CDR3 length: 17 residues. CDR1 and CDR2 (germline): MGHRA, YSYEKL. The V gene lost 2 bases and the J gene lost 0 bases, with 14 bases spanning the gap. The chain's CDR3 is CASSQKEGQDSGNTIYF. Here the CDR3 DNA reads TGCGCCAGCAGCCAAAAAGAAGGGCAAGACTCTGGAAACACCATATATTTT.

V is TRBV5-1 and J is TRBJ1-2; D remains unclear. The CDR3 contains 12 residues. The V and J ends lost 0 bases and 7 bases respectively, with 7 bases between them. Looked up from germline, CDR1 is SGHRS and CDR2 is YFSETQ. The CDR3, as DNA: TGCGCCAGCAGCTTGGGGGCGGGTGGCTACACCTTC. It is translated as CASSLGAGGYTF.

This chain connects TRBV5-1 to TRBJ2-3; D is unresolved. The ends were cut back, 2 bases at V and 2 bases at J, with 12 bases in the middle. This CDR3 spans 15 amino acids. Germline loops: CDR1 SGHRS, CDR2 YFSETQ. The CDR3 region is CASSLLQPHTDTQYF. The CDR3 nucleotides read TGCGCCAGCAGCTTACTCCAGCCCCACACAGATACGCAGTATTTT.

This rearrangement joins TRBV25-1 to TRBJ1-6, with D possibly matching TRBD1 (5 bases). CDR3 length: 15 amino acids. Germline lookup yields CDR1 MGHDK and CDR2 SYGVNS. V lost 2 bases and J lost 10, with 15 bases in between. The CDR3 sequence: CASSEVQGLRSPLHF. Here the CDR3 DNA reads TGTGCCAGCAGTGAAGTCCAGGGACTGAGGTCACCCCTCCACTTT.

Here the CDR3 DNA reads TGTGCCAGCAGTTTCGTGACAGAGGATCAGCCCCAGCATTTT. Its translation: CASSFVTEDQPQHF. The V call is TRBV28, the J call TRBJ1-5; weak D call: TRBD1 (5 bases). Germline CDR1 and CDR2: MDHEN and SYDVKM. This CDR3 contains 14 residues. V was clipped by 3 bases and J by 5 bases, with 11 bases between them.

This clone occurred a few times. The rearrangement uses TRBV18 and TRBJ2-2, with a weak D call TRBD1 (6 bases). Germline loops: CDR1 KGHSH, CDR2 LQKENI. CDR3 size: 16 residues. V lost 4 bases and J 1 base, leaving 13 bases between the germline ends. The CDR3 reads CASSQKSGQNTGELFF. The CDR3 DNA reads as TGTGCCAGCTCACAGAAATCGGGACAGAACACCGGGGAGCTGTTTTTT.

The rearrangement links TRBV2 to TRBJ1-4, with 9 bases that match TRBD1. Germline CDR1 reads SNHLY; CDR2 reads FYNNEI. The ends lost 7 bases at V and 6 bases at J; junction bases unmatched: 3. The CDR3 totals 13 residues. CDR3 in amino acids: CASTGTGHEKLFF. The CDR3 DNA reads TGTGCCAGCACAGGGACAGGGCATGAAAAACTGTTTTTT. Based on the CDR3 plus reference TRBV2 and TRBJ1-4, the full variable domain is EPEVTQTPSHQVTQMGQEVILRCVPISNHLYFYWYRQILGQKVEFLVSFYNNEISEKSEIFDDQFSVERPDGSNFTLKIRSTKLEDSAMYFCASTGTGHEKLFFGSGTQLSVL.

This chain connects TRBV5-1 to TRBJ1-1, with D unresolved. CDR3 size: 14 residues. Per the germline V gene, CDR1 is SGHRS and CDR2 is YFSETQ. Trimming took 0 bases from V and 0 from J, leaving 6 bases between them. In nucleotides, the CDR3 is TGCGCCAGCAGCTTGGGACACCTGAACACTGAAGCTTTCTTT. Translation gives CASSLGHLNTEAFF.

The CDR3 DNA reads TGTGCCAGCAGTTTCGTGGGACAGGTTAGCAATCAGCCCCAGCATTTT. It specifies CASSFVGQVSNQPQHF. This chain uses TRBV28 with TRBJ1-5; 8 bases fit TRBD1. The V gene's germline CDR1 is MDHEN and CDR2 SYDVKM. V lost 3 bases to trimming and J lost 0 bases; unmatched junction nucleotides: 4. The CDR3 contains 16 residues.

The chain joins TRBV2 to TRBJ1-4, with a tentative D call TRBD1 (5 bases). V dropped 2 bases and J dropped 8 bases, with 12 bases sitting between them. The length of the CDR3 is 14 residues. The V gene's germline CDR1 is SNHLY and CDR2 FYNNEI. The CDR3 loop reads CASSERGRGEKLFF. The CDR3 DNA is TGTGCCAGCAGTGAACGGGGGAGAGGCGAAAAACTGTTTTTT.